This T cell receptor beta chain was identified in a study of cytomegalovirus exposure and HLA in healthy donors. The PCR made use of 60 Vbeta and 13 Jbeta primers. The data were produced by immunoSEQ multiplex PCR, yet TCRdb's version contains in-frame clones alone and is incomplete. The table has 150,000 or so clones, 60% to 80% seen once; the top ten hold around 1.3%. The V and J ends lost 2 bases and 5 bases, in that order; junction bases with no gene match: 2. The CDR3 covers 15 residues. The V gene's germline CDR1 is MNHNS and CDR2 SASEGT. V is TRBV6-1 and J is TRBJ2-3; TRBD2 aligns across 12 bases. Sequenced: PBMCs. The clonotype comes from a woman aged 25 to 39 in good health and CMV-seronegative. The CDR3 loop reads CASSEKLAGGDTQYF. CDR3 nucleotides: TGTGCCAGCAGTGAAAAACTAGCGGGGGGAGATACGCAGTATTTT.